This TCR beta chain was obtained from a study of T cell responses to AZD1222 COVID-19 vaccine. Germline CDR1 is DFQATT and CDR2 is SNEGSKA (reference sequence). The germline V and J ends were trimmed by 6 bases and 5 bases, with 10 bases remaining between them. The CDR3 is made up of 11 amino acids. Points on this clone: Its specificity is not known.

Study findings and constraints: Recipients of AZD1222 seropositive at baseline numbered only six or seven. Repertoire sampling was restricted to post-peak T cell response timepoints. Vaccination with two AZD1222 doses was followed by a rise in Spike-specific TCR breadth and depth. Reports say nearly half of spike-specific TCRs go after unmutated variant regions.

Assay: immunoSEQ multiplex PCR; the TCRdb copy retains only in-frame clones and omits some. Here the sample spans 150,000 to 200,000 clones, roughly 92% being singletons. The chain joins TRBV20-1 to TRBJ2-5; no clear D gene. This specimen was peripheral blood, taken 28 days after the second dose of the MenACWY control vaccine. The TCR sequence derives from an adult who received the MenACWY meningococcal vaccine as a control. The CDR3 is CSAHRPETQYF. The CDR3 region has the DNA TGCAGTGCCCACCGACCGGAGACCCAGTACTTC.